These 24 T cell receptor beta chains were all obtained from the same sample, sequenced in a study of a mutant IDH1 vaccine in newly diagnosed glioma. Here immunoSEQ multiplex PCR was the method, and the copy in TCRdb shows in-frame clones only, minus some. Altogether approximately 35,000 clones are present, roughly 90% being singletons, with the ten largest covering approximately 2.4%. Antigen specificity for these receptors is unknown. Time point denoted: week 23, last vaccination. With topical imiquimod, each dose of the vaccine consisted of 300 ug of mutant IDH1 20-mer peptide. Specimen: PBMCs, collected from a glioma patient whose treatment included an IDH1 peptide vaccine. These receptor sequences come from a man in his forties or fifties with glioma.

This chain links TRBV11-1 with TRBJ2-7; D remains unclear. Between the trimmed V and J ends, which lost 5 bases and 0 bases, there was a span of 14 bases. Per germline, CDR1 SGHAT and CDR2 FQDESV (reference sequence). The length of the CDR3 is 15 residues. The CDR3 loop reads CASSPSGESSYEQYF. The CDR3 nucleotides read TGTGCCAGCAGCCCCTCGGGCGAGAGCTCCTACGAGCAGTACTTC.

V is TRBV4-3 and J is TRBJ2-4; 9 positions match TRBD2. CDR3 size: 19 residues. Per germline, CDR1 LGHNA and CDR2 YSLEER. V was pared by 0 bases and J by 3 bases, with 12 bases of the junction left unmatched. Written as DNA, the CDR3 is TGCGCCAGCAGCCAAGATGGGGTAGCGGGAGTCTCGGGCAAAAACATTCAGTACTTC. This gives the protein CASSQDGVAGVSGKNIQYF.

V usage is TRBV9 and J usage is TRBJ1-2; D gene ambiguous. This CDR3 spans 16 amino acids. V dropped 1 base and J dropped 6 bases, with 19 bases sitting between them. Looked up from germline, CDR1 is SGDLS and CDR2 is YYNGEE. This CDR3 is CASSVLKTSPVDGYTF. The CDR3 DNA sequence: TGTGCCAGCAGCGTATTGAAGACCTCCCCGGTCGATGGCTACACCTTC.

This clone was recorded once. The chain links TRBV7-6 to TRBJ1-5, with 10 nucleotides matching TRBD1. Germline values: CDR1 SGHVS, CDR2 FNYEAQ. The CDR3 covers 16 residues. V lost 4 bases to trimming and J lost 1 base; unmatched junction nucleotides: 4. The CDR3 sequence: CASSSRDRGSNQPQHF. CDR3 nucleotides: TGTGCCAGCAGCTCCCGGGACAGGGGCAGCAATCAGCCCCAGCATTTT.

Here the CDR3 DNA reads TGTGCCAGCCAGGGGGATAGGGGCTACACCTTC. Its translation is CASQGDRGYTF. The chain recombines TRBV2 with TRBJ1-2; 7 nucleotides line up with TRBD1. CDR3 length: 11 amino acids. In germline, CDR1 is SNHLY, CDR2 FYNNEI. V was pared by 8 bases and J by 8 bases, with 5 bases of the junction left unmatched.

The chain links TRBV28 to TRBJ1-2; TRBD1 is a possible D gene (6 bases). The length of the CDR3 is 14 residues. Germline CDR1 MDHEN, CDR2 SYDVKM. Trimming left V 6 bases short and J 2 bases short, with 13 bases between. In DNA form, the CDR3 reads TGTGCCAGCAGCACGGAGGGGGTAAACTATGGCTACACCTTC. As protein: CASSTEGVNYGYTF.

This chain connects TRBV28 to TRBJ1-1, with a tentative D call TRBD1 (5 bases). The ends were cut back, 6 bases at V and 9 bases at J, with 17 bases in the middle. Germline V gene data show CDR1 as MDHEN and CDR2 as SYDVKM. This CDR3 is built from 13 residues. The CDR3: CASSPRGEVKAFF. CDR3 bases: TGTGCCAGCAGCCCTCGGGGGGAAGTGAAAGCTTTCTTT.

J is TRBJ2-1 and V is TRBV7-9; 8 bases are a match to TRBD1. V gave up 5 bases and J gave up 8 bases; unmatched junction bases: 14. This CDR3 is built from 16 residues. CDR1 is SEHNR, CDR2 FQNEAQ, per germline (reference sequence). CDR3 region: CASSHQGQGLPHEQFF. In DNA form, the CDR3 reads TGTGCCAGCAGCCACCAAGGACAGGGCCTCCCCCATGAGCAGTTCTTC.

The chain is built from TRBV7-2 and TRBJ2-7; the match to TRBD2 covers 9 bases. This CDR3 is 16 amino acids long. Germline V gives CDR1 SGHTA, CDR2 FQGNSA. V shed 5 bases, J shed 4 bases, and the junction held 12 bases outside the gene matches. CDR3 amino acids: CASSPSSGRIVYEQYF. CDR3 DNA sequence: TGTGCCAGCAGCCCCAGTAGCGGGAGAATAGTTTACGAGCAGTACTTC.

The chain employs TRBV4-2 and TRBJ2-6; no reliable D call. Trimming pared 1 base from V and 2 bases from J, leaving 9 bases between. Germline values: CDR1 LGHNA, CDR2 YNFKEQ. This CDR3 has 16 residues. CDR3 nucleotide sequence: TGTGCCAGCAGCCAAGGGGCGCAGACTGGGGCCAACGTCCTGACTTTC. It codes for CASSQGAQTGANVLTF.

The V gene is TRBV4-3, the J gene TRBJ2-7; unclear D gene. V was cut by 1 base and J by 7 bases, with 20 bases left in between. Looked up from germline, CDR1 is LGHNA and CDR2 is YSLEER. The CDR3 runs to 16 residues. CDR3 DNA sequence: TGCGCCAGCAGCCAAGTGGCTTCGGAGACCCAGAGGGAGCAGTACTTC. Protein sequence: CASSQVASETQREQYF.

The chain uses TRBV5-1 and TRBJ2-5, with D hard to call. CDR1 is SGHRS and CDR2 is YFSETQ in the germline V gene. The V end was cut by 0 bases, the J end by 2 bases, with 8 bases between. The CDR3 consists of 14 residues. The CDR3 protein is CASSLGTVQETQYF. CDR3 coding DNA: TGCGCCAGCAGCTTGGGTACAGTTCAAGAGACCCAGTACTTC.

The rearrangement uses TRBV6-5 and TRBJ2-7, with D perhaps TRBD2 (5 bases). The CDR3 has 14 amino acids. Germline CDR1 reads MNHEY; CDR2 reads SVGAGI. V was shortened by 10 bases and J by 7 bases, with 23 bases between the two germline ends. The CDR3 DNA reads TGTGCCACCGGTCGACGGGAATATTCGGGGGAGCAGTACTTC. Translation: CATGRREYSGEQYF.

V usage is TRBV27 and J usage is TRBJ2-7; 7 bases match TRBD1. V was pared by 6 bases and J by 6 bases, with 14 bases of the junction left unmatched. The length of the CDR3 is 15 residues. Germline CDR1 MNHEY, CDR2 SMNVEV (reference sequence). The CDR3 nucleotides are TGTGCCAGCAGCTCACGCATACAGGGGCTCGTCGAGCAGTACTTC. Amino acids: CASSSRIQGLVEQYF.

The chain links TRBV14 to TRBJ1-1; D gene uncertain. The V gene's germline CDR1 is SGHDN and CDR2 FVKESK. V dropped 0 bases and J dropped 3 bases, with 11 bases sitting between them. The CDR3 covers 15 residues. CDR3: CASSQDRSRDTEAFF. Written as DNA, the CDR3 is TGTGCCAGCAGCCAAGATCGGTCCCGGGACACTGAAGCTTTCTTT.

This chain uses TRBV7-6 with TRBJ2-1; weak D call: TRBD2 (6 bases). Germline CDR1 reads SGHVS; CDR2 reads FNYEAQ. The CDR3 is made up of 16 amino acids. V lost 5 bases to trimming and J lost 5 bases, with 19 bases between them. The CDR3 nucleotides are TGTGCCAGCAGCGCCCCTAGGCTAGCGATCGACAATGAGCAGTTCTTC. Translated: CASSAPRLAIDNEQFF. Combining the CDR3 with reference TRBV7-6 and TRBJ2-1 gives the whole variable domain GAGVSQSPRYKVTKRGQDVALRCDPISGHVSLYWYRQALGQGPEFLTYFNYEAQQDKSGLPNDRFSAERPEGSISTLTIQRTEQRDSAMYRCASSAPRLAIDNEQFFGPGTRLTVL.

The chain has TRBV19 and TRBJ1-5; TRBD1 might be the D (6 bases). This CDR3 spans 17 amino acids. Deletions cut 4 bases from V and 4 bases from J, with 20 bases between. Germline V gene lookup returns CDR1 LNHDA and CDR2 SQIVND (reference sequence). DNA for the CDR3: TGTGCCAGTAGTACGGGGGGGGCCAGGAGAAGAAATCAGCCCCAGCATTTT. It translates to CASSTGGARRRNQPQHF.

This chain joins TRBV18 and TRBJ2-5; D is unclear. Trimming pared 3 bases from V and 5 bases from J, leaving 10 bases between. This CDR3 has 13 residues. Germline CDR1 is KGHSH and CDR2 is LQKENI. The CDR3 nucleotides read TGTGCCAGCTCACCTAATTTTGGCGAGACCCAGTACTTC. Protein sequence: CASSPNFGETQYF.

This sequence joins TRBV6-1 and TRBJ1-1, with D possibly matching TRBD1 (5 bases). This CDR3 region has 12 residues. Germline V gene lookup returns CDR1 MNHNS and CDR2 SASEGT. Trimming left V 6 bases short and J 1 base short, with 6 bases between. The CDR3 sequence: CASRGGNTEAFF. The CDR3 nucleotides read TGTGCCAGCAGGGGGGGGAACACTGAAGCTTTCTTT.

The gene calls are TRBV5-4 and TRBJ2-3, with 8 bases lining up with TRBD1. With V trimmed by 3 bases and J by 4 bases, 10 bases remained unmatched. CDR1 is SGHNT, CDR2 YYREEE, per germline (reference sequence). The CDR3 loop spans 16 amino acids. CDR3 in DNA: TGTGCCAGCAGCTCCGCCAAGGACAGGGAGGCAGATACGCAGTATTTT. Amino acid sequence: CASSSAKDREADTQYF.

This sequence joins TRBV7-9 and TRBJ2-7, with 9 bases that match TRBD2. V was clipped by 5 bases and J by 2 bases; unmatched bases: 10. Looked up from germline, CDR1 is SEHNR and CDR2 is FQNEAQ (reference sequence). There are 16 residues in the CDR3. The CDR3 bases are TGTGCCAGCAGCATAAACTTAGCGGGAGTCCCCTACGAGCAGTACTTC. It is translated as CASSINLAGVPYEQYF.

The rearrangement uses TRBV5-6 and TRBJ2-7, with 7 bases that match TRBD2. CDR1 and CDR2 from the germline V gene are SGHDT and YYEEEE. J lost 2 bases, V lost 4 bases, and 6 bases had no gene match. The CDR3 runs 14 residues. CDR3 coding DNA: TGTGCCAGCAGCCCGGGGGGACTACCCTACGAGCAGTACGTC. Its protein product is CASSPGGLPYEQYV.

The V gene is TRBV29-1, the J gene TRBJ2-3, with no clear D. The CDR3 contains 16 residues. Germline CDR1 is SQVTM and CDR2 is ANQGSEA. Trimming removed 1 base at V and 0 bases at J, with 14 bases between. The CDR3 region is CSVEGGQRFSTDTQYF. The CDR3 nucleotides read TGCAGCGTTGAAGGGGGTCAGAGGTTTAGCACAGATACGCAGTATTTT.

The chain joins TRBV11-3 to TRBJ2-1; 9 bases are shared with TRBD1. CDR1 SGHNT and CDR2 YENEEA come from the germline V gene. The CDR3 covers 16 residues. The junction had 6 bases not matched to a gene; V was cut back by 4 bases and J by 2 bases. The CDR3 loop reads CASSSSTGGAYNEQFF. CDR3 in DNA: TGTGCCAGCAGCTCCTCTACAGGGGGCGCCTACAATGAGCAGTTCTTC.